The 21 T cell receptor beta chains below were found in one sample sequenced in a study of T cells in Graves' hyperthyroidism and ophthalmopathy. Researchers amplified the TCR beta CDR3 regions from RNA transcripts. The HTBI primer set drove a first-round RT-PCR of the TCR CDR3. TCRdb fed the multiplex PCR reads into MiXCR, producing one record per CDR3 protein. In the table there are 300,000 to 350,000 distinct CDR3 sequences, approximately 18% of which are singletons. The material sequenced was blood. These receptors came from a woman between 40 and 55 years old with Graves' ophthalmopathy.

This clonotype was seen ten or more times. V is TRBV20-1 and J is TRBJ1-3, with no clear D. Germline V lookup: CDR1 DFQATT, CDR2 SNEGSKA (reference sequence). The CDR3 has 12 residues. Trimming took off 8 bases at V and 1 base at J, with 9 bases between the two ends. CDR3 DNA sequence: TGCAGTACCATTGGGTCTGGAAACACCATATATTTT. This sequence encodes CSTIGSGNTIYF.

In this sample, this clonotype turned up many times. CDR3 sequence reads: CASSLERAGANVLTF. CDR3 coding DNA: TGTGCCAGCAGCTTAGAAAGGGCTGGGGCCAACGTCCTGACTTTC. The chain links TRBV7-8 to TRBJ2-6; D remains unclear. Trimming removed 1 base from V and 2 bases from J, with 6 bases in between. Germline V gene sequence: CDR1 SGHVS, CDR2 FQNEAQ. This CDR3 is built from 15 residues.

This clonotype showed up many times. The CDR3 loop is CASSFKTVNTEAFF. The CDR3 DNA follows: TGTGCCAGCAGTTTTAAGACAGTGAACACTGAAGCTTTCTTT. V usage is TRBV2 and J usage is TRBJ1-1; a possible D gene is TRBD1 (5 bases). The CDR3 has 14 residues. CDR1 and CDR2 (germline): SNHLY, FYNNEI. The V gene lost 5 bases and the J gene lost 0 bases, with 10 bases spanning the gap.

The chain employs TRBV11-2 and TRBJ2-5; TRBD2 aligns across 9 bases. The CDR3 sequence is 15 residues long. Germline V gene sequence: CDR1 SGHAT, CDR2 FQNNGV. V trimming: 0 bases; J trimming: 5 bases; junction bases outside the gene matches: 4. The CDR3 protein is CASSLDRGGGETQYF. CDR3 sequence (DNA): TGTGCCAGCAGCTTAGACCGCGGGGGGGGGGAGACCCAGTACTTC.

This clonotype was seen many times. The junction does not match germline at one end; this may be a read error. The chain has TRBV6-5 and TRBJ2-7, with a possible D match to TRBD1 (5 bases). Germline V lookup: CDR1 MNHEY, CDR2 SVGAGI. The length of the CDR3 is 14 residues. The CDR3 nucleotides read TGTGCCAGCAGTGACTCAGGGTCAGTCTACGAGCAGTACTTC. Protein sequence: CASSDSGSVYEQYF.

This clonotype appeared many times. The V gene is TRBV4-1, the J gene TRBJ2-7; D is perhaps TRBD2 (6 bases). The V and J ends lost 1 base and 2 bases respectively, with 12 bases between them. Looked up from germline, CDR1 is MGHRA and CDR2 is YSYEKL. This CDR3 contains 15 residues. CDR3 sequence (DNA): TGCGCCAGCAGCCAAGGGGGGAGGAGACCCTACGAGCAGTACTTC. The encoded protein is CASSQGGRRPYEQYF.

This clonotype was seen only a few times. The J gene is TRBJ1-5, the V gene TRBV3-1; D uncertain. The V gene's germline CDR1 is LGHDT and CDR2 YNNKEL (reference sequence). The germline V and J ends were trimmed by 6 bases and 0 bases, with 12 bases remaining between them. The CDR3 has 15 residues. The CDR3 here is CASSPRFDSNQPQHF. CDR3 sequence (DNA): TGTGCCAGCAGTCCACGCTTCGATAGCAATCAGCCCCAGCATTTT. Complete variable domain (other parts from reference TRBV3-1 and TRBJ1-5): DTAVSQTPKYLVTQMGNDKSIKCEQNLGHDTMYWYKQDSKKFLKIMFSYNNKELIINETVPNRFSPKSPDKAHLNLHINSLELGDSAVYFCASSPRFDSNQPQHFGDGTRLSIL.

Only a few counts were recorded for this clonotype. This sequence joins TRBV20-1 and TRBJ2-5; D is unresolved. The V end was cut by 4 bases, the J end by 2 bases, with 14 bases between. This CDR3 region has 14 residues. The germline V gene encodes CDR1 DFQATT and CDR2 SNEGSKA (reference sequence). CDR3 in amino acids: CSATPGQNQETQYF. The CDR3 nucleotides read TGCAGTGCTACACCCGGTCAGAATCAAGAGACCCAGTACTTC.

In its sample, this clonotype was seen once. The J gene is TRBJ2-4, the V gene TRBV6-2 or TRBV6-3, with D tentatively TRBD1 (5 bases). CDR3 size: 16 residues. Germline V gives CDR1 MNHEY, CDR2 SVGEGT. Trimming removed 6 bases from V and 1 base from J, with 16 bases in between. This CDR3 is CASSTGRLVAKNIQYF. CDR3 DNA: TGTGCCAGCAGCACAGGCCGTCTTGTGGCCAAAAACATTCAGTACTTC.

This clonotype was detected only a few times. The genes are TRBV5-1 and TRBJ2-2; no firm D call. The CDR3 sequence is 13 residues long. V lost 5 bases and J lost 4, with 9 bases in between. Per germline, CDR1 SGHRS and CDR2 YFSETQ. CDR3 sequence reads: CASRQVVTGELFF. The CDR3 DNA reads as TGCGCCAGCAGGCAGGTAGTCACCGGGGAGCTGTTTTTT. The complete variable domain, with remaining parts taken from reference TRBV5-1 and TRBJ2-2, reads KAGVTQTPRYLIKTRGQQVTLSCSPISGHRSVSWYQQTPGQGLQFLFEYFSETQRNKGNFPGRFSGRQFSNSRSEMNVSTLELGDSALYLCASRQVVTGELFFGEGSRLTVL.

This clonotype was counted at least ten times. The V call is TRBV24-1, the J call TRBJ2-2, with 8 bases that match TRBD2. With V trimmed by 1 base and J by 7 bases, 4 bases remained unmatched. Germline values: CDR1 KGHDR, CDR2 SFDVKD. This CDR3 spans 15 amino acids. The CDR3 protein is CATSDFRTSIGELFF. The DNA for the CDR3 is TGTGCCACCAGTGATTTTAGGACTAGCATCGGGGAGCTGTTTTTT.

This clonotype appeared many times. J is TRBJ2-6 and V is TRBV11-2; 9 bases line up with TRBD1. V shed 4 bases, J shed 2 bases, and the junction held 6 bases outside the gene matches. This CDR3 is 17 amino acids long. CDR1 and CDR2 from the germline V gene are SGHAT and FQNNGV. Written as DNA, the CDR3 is TGTGCCAGCAGCTCCCCGACAGGGGGAGCTGGGGCCAACGTCCTGACTTTC. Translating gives CASSSPTGGAGANVLTF.

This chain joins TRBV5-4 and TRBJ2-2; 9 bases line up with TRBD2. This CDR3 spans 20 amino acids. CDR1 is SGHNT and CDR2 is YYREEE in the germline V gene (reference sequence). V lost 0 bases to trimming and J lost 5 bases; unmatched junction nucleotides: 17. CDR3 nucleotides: TGTGCCAGCAGCTTGGGGGGTAGCGGGAGTTTCCGCCGGGGGACCGGGGAGCTGTTTTTT. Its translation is CASSLGGSGSFRRGTGELFF.

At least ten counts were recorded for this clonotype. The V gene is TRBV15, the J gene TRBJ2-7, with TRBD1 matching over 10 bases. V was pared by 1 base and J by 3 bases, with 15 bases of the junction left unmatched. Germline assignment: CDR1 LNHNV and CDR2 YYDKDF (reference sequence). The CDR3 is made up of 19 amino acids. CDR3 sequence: CATSRGGGQGSIPNYEQYF. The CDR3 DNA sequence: TGTGCCACCAGCAGAGGGGGGGGACAGGGGTCAATCCCGAACTACGAGCAGTACTTC. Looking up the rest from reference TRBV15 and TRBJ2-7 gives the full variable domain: DAMVIQNPRYQVTQFGKPVTLSCSQTLNHNVMYWYQQKSSQAPKLLFHYYDKDFNNEADTPDNFQSRRPNTSFCFLDIRSPGLGDTAMYLCATSRGGGQGSIPNYEQYFGPGTRLTVT.

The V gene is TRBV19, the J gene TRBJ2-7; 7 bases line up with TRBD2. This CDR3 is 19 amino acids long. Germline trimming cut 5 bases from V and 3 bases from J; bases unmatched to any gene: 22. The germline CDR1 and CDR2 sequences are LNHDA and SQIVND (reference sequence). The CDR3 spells CASSASGEAGVGSLYEQYF. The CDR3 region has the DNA TGTGCCAGTAGTGCGAGCGGGGAGGCGGGAGTCGGCTCCCTCTACGAGCAGTACTTC. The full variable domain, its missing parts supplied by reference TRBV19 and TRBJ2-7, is DGGITQSPKYLFRKEGQNVTLSCEQNLNHDAMYWYRQDPGQGLRLIYYSQIVNDFQKGDIAEGYSVSREKKESFPLTVTSAQKNPTAFYLCASSASGEAGVGSLYEQYFGPGTRLTVT.

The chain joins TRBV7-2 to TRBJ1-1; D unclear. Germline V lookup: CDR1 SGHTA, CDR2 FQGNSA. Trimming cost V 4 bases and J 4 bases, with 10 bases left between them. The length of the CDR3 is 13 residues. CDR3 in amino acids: CASSSWAVTEAFF. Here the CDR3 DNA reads TGTGCCAGCAGCTCCTGGGCAGTCACTGAAGCTTTCTTT.

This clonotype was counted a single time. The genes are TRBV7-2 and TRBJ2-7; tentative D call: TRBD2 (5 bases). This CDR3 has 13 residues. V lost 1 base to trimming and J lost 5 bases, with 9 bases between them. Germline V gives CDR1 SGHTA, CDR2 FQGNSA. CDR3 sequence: CASSLGLQNEQYF. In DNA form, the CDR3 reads TGTGCCAGCAGCTTAGGACTACAGAACGAGCAGTACTTC.

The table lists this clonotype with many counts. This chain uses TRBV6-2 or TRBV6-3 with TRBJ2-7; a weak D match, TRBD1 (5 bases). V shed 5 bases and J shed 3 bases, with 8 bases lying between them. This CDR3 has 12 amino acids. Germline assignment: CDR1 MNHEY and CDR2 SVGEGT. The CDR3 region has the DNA TGTGCCAGCAGTCAGACAGACTACGAGCAGTACTTC. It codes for CASSQTDYEQYF.

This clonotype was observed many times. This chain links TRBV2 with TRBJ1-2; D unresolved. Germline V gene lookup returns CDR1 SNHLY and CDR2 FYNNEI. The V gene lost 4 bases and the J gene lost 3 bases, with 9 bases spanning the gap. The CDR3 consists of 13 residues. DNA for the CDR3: TGTGCCAGCAGTGGGCAGTCACACTATGGCTACACCTTC. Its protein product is CASSGQSHYGYTF.

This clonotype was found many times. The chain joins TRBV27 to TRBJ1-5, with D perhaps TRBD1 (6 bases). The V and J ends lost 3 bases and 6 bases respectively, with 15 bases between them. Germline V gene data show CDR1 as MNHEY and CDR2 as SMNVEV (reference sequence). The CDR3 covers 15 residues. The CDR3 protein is CASSLSAGGGQPQHF. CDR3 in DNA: TGTGCCAGCAGTTTGTCAGCAGGAGGGGGTCAGCCCCAGCATTTT.

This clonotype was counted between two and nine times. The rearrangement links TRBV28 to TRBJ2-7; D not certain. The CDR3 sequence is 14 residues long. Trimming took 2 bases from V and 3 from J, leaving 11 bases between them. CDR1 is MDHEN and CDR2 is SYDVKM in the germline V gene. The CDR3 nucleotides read TGTGCCAGCAGTTTAAGAGAGATTATCTACGAGCAGTACTTC. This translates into CASSLREIIYEQYF.